This TCR beta chain was profiled in a study of T-cell reconstitution after alpha-beta-depleted transplantation in children. Unique molecular identifiers were incorporated when the TCRbeta library was constructed. TCRdb fed the PCR reads into MiXCR, producing one record per CDR3 protein. The sample holds approximately 91,000 distinct CDR3 sequences, approximately 9.2% seen once. This CDR3 is built from 14 residues. CDR1 and CDR2 (germline): SGHDT, YYEEEE. V lost 5 bases to trimming and J lost 1 base; unmatched junction nucleotides: 2. This clonotype was seen at least ten times. The specimen comprised PBMCs from the stem cell graft donor, sampled from the stem cell graft. This receptor was taken from a human donor who donated a stem cell graft to a child with congenital amegakaryocytic thrombocytopenia. The rearrangement uses TRBV5-6 and TRBJ2-5; 10 bases match TRBD2. CDR3 protein: CASSRLAGQETQYF. For the CDR3, the DNA is TGTGCCAGCAGTAGACTAGCGGGCCAAGAGACCCAGTACTTC.